This TCR beta chain appears in the sequencing data of a study of cytomegalovirus exposure and HLA in healthy donors. Findings and limits, study-wide: The study designated about 180 TCR beta chains cytomegalovirus-associated. Analyses of presence/absence relied on an assumption of roughly uniform sequencing depth across donors. It was only CMV serostatus that was available as immune exposure information. A later analysis found most CMV-associated TCR beta chains apparently HLA-restricted.

With 0 bases removed from V and 1 base from J, the gap between germline ends came to 9 bases. Germline V gene sequence: CDR1 SNHLY, CDR2 FYNNEI. This CDR3 comprises 15 residues. This clone was detected once. The antigen is unknown. Use of 60 Vbeta and 13 Jbeta primers characterized the PCR. Sequenced by immunoSEQ multiplex PCR; TCRdb stores in-frame clones only, minus some. Of some 200,000 clones detected, approximately 80% appear once; the ten largest clones hold 0.65%. This chain connects TRBV2 to TRBJ2-5; TRBD1 is a possible D gene (5 bases). The sequence came from a boy between 10 and 17 years old in good health and CMV-seronegative. The sample was PBMCs. This CDR3 is CASSEAPRGQETQYF. In DNA, the CDR3 is TGTGCCAGCAGTGAAGCGCCTAGGGGCCAAGAGACCCAGTACTTC.